The T cell receptor (beta chain) described here comes from a study of tumor and adjacent non-tumor tissue in lung cancer. The study, taken as a whole, reports: In normal lung, the top 100 clones were significantly more dominant than in tumor.

The library came from three nested PCR rounds adapted from ARM-PCR protocols. One entry per CDR3 protein results from TCRdb running MiXCR on the multiplex PCR reads. The sample carries tens of thousands of distinct CDR3 sequences, 65% to 75% recorded once. RNA was extracted from bulk tissue without any cell sorting. This clonotype was observed a handful of times. What it recognizes is unknown. This could be a read error, since a much larger clone is one nucleotide away. With 6 bases removed from V and 5 bases from J, the gap between germline ends came to 22 bases. This CDR3 comprises 16 residues. Sequenced material: lung tumor tissue. This chain connects TRBV12-3 or TRBV12-4 to TRBJ2-5; D is perhaps TRBD1 (6 bases). The sequence was obtained from a man aged 60 to 69 with non-small cell lung cancer. CDR3 region: CASSFQGQTAAETQYF. CDR3 sequence (DNA): TGTGCCAGCAGCTTCCAAGGACAGACAGCGGCTGAGACCCAGTACTTC.